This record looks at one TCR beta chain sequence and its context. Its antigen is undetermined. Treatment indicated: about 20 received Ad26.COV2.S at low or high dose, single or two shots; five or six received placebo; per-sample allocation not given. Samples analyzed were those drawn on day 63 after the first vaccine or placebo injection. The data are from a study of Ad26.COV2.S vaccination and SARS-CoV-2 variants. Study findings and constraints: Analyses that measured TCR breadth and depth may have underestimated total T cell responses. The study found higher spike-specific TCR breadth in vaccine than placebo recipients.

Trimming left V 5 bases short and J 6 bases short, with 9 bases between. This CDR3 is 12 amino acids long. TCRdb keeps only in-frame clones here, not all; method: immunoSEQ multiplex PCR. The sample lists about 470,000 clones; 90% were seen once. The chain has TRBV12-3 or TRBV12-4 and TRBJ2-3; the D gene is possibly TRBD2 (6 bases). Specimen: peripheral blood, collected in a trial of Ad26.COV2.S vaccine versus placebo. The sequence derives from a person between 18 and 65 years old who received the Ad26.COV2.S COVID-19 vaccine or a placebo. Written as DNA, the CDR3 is TGTGCCAGCAGTCAGACTAGTGATACGCAGTATTTT. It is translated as CASSQTSDTQYF.